Sequencing of this T cell receptor (beta chain) was carried out in a study of CD8 T cells in ankylosing spondylitis (dated by TCRdb to about 2017). Context from the whole study: The study profiled T cell receptor beta repertoires in healthy donors and ankylosing spondylitis patients to find disease-linked TCR variants. The whole study cohort included about a hundred healthy donors and 25 or so ankylosing spondylitis patients. Peripheral blood samples were taken, and synovial fluid was additionally collected from ankylosing spondylitis patients.

Sequencing was performed on an Illumina HiSeq 2500. Quantitative 5'-RACE with molecular barcodes was used to prepare TCR beta libraries. In the source study's methods: A new computational method based on a probabilistic model of VDJ rearrangement was used to identify disease-linked TCR variants. TCRdb reprocessed the public reads (quality trimming at Q25 with fastp, clone calling with MiXCR) and kept in-frame beta chains. Each entry is one CDR3 protein sequence, shown with its most common DNA and genes. V and J calls and clone size were set by TCRdb, not the authors. This sample lists 30,000 to 40,000 distinct CDR3 sequences; 7.2% were detected once. The top ten constitute more than 9% of the sample. V has 8 bases trimmed and J has 6 bases trimmed; junction bases matching no gene number 14. The CDR3 has 16 amino acids, counting the end cysteine and phenylalanine. Here the CDR3 DNA is all that survives: 48 bases in frame from base 1. CDR1 is given as SGHRS and CDR2 as YFSETQ, both from the germline V gene.

Findings and caveats that apply to the study as a whole: The disease-linked clones had a CD8+ phenotype and were found at relatively low frequencies in peripheral blood. Blood from ankylosing spondylitis patients appeared to be characterized by a TCR beta motif composed of eight highly homologous amino acid variants. Some motif variants were previously reported in synovial fluid and blood of reactive arthritis patients, suggesting common disease-initiation mechanisms. The disease-linked clones were reported as significantly enriched in matched synovial fluid samples from ankylosing spondylitis patients.

This clonotype was counted at least ten times. The target of this receptor is not known. Base qualities are not provided; no much larger clone lies one nucleotide away. The sequence came from a male donor with ankylosing spondylitis or in good health (not recorded which). The sequenced material came from blood, either unsorted or a sorted T cell fraction (not recorded which). In this chain, TRBV5-1 is recombined with TRBJ2-3; TRBD2 lines up with 11 middle nucleotides. The DNA sequence follows: TGCGCCAGTAGGGGACTAGCGGTCCCCCTAGGTGATACGCAGTATTTT. Its translation is CASRGLAVPLGDTQYF. Reference TRBV5-1 and TRBJ2-3 genes cover what lies past the CDR3, so the full variable domain is KAGVTQTPRYLIKTRGQQVTLSCSPISGHRSVSWYQQTPGQGLQFLFEYFSETQRNKGNFPGRFSGRQFSNSRSEMNVSTLELGDSALYLCASRGLAVPLGDTQYFGPGTRLTVL.